This T cell receptor beta chain comes out of a study of cytomegalovirus exposure and HLA in healthy donors. Study-wide context: Among 150 million to 200 million T cells, an earlier analysis found around 100 million unique TCR beta sequences.

The PCR had 60 Vbeta and 13 Jbeta primers. Clones were sequenced by immunoSEQ multiplex PCR, and TCRdb holds only the in-frame ones, with some missing. The table lists 100,000 or so clones, approximately 84% of them singletons. Broader study findings: In a later analysis, compared with equally common non-associated chains, HLA-associated beta chains were more expanded. Across donors, sequencing depth was assumed by presence/absence analyses to be roughly uniform. An ancestry cluster, one associated with Asian ancestry, reportedly showed fewer N-insertions than the approximately 670-donor mean in a later analysis.

This clone was recorded once. As yet, its antigen is unknown. Trimming pared 0 bases from V and 0 bases from J, leaving 10 bases between. CDR1 SGHRS and CDR2 YFSETQ come from the germline V gene. The CDR3 has 17 residues. Sequenced sample: PBMCs. The TCR sequence derives from a man younger than 30 in good health and CMV-seronegative. The V call is TRBV5-1, the J call TRBJ2-6, with D perhaps TRBD1 (5 bases). Here the CDR3 DNA reads TGCGCCAGCAGCTTGGGGACAAGTAACTCTGGGGCCAACGTCCTGACTTTC. Its translation is CASSLGTSNSGANVLTF.